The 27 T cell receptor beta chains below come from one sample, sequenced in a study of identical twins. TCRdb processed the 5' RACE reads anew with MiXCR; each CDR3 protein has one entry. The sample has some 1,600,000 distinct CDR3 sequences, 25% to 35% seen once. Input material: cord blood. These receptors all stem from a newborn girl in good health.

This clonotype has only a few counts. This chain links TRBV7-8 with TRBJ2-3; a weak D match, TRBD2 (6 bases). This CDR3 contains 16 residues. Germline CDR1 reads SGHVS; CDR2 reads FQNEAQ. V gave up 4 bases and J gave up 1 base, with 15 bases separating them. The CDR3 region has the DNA TGTGCCAGCAGCTCGGGACTCAATCGGGGCACAGATACGCAGTATTTT. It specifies CASSSGLNRGTDTQYF.

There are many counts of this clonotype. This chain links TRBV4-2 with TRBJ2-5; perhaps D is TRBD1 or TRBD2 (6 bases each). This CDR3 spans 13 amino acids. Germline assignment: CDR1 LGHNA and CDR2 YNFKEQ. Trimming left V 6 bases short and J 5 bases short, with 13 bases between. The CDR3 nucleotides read TGTGCCAGCAGTCAGCAAGGGGGGGAGACCCAGTACTTC. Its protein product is CASSQQGGETQYF.

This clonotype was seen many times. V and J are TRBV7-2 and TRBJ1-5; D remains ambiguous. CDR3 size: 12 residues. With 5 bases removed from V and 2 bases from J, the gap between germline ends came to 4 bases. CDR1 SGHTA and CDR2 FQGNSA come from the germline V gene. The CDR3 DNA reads TGTGCCAGCAGCAACCGCAATCAGCCCCAGCATTTT. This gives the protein CASSNRNQPQHF.

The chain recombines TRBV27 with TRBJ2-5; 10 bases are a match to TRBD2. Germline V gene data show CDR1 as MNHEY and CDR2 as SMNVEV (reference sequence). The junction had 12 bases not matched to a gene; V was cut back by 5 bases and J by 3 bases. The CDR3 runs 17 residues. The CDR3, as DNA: TGTGCCAGCAGTCCCCAACTAGCGGGAATCAAGGAAGAGACCCAGTACTTC. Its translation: CASSPQLAGIKEETQYF.

The CDR3: CATKAGPSTDTQYF. The CDR3 coding sequence is TGCGCCACGAAAGCGGGGCCCAGCACAGATACGCAGTATTTT. This chain uses TRBV10-1 with TRBJ2-3, with 7 bases matching TRBD2. The CDR3 sequence is 14 residues long. CDR1 is WNHNN and CDR2 is SYGVQD in the germline V gene (reference sequence). With 10 bases clipped from V and 0 bases from J, the junction kept 7 bases outside the gene matches.

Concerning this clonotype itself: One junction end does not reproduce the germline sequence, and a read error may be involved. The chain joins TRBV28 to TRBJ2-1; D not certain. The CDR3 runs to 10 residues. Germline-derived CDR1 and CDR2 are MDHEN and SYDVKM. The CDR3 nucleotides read TGTGCCAGGATCTTCTATGAGCGGTTCTTC. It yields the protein CARIFYERFF.

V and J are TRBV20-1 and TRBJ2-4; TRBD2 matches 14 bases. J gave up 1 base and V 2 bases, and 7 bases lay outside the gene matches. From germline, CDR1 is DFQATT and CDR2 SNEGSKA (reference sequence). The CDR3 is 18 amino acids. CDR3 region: CSARPGLAGEWAKNIQYF. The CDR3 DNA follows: TGCAGTGCTAGACCGGGACTAGCGGGAGAGTGGGCCAAAAACATTCAGTACTTC.

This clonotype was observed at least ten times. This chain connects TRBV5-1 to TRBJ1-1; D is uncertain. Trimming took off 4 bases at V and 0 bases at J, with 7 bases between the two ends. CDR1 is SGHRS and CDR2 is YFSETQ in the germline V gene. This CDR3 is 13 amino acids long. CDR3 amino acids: CASSADLNTEAFF. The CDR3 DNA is TGCGCCAGCAGCGCAGATTTGAACACTGAAGCTTTCTTT.

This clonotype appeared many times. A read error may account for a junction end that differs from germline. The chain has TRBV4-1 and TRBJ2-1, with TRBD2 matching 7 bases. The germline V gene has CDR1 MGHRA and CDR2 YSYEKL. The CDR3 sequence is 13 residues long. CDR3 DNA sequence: TGTGCCAGCAGCCGCTTAGCGGGCAATGAGCAGTTCTTC. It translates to CASSRLAGNEQFF.

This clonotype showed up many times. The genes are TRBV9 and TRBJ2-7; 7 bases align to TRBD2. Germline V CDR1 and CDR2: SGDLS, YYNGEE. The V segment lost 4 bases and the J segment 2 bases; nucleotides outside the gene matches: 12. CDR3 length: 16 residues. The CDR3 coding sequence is TGTGCCAGCAGCCCCCTTGGCGGGGGATTCACCTACGAGCAGTACTTC. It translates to CASSPLGGGFTYEQYF.

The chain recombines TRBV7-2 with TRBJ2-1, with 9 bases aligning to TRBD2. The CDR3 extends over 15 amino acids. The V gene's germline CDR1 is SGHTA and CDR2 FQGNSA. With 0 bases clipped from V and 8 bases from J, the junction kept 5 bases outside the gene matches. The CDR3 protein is CASSLAVSGSYEQFF. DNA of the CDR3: TGTGCCAGCAGCTTAGCTGTTAGCGGGAGCTATGAGCAGTTCTTC. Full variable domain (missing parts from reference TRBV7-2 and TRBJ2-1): GAGVSQSPSNKVTEKGKDVELRCDPISGHTALYWYRQSLGQGLEFLIYFQGNSAPDKSGLPSDRFSAERTGGSVSTLTIQRTQQEDSAVYLCASSLAVSGSYEQFFGPGTRLTVL.

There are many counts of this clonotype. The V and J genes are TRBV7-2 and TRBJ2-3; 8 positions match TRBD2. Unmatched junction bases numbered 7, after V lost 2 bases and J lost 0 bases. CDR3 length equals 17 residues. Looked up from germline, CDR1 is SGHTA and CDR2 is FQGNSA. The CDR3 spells CASSLSAKRESTDTQYF. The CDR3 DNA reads TGTGCCAGCAGCTTATCAGCTAAGCGGGAGAGCACAGATACGCAGTATTTT.

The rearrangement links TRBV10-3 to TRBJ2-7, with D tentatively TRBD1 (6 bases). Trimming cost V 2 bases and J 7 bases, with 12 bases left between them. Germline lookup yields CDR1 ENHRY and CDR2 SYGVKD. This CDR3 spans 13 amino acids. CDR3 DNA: TGTGCCATCAGTGAGATTTCGAGGGGGGAGCAGTACTTC. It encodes CAISEISRGEQYF.

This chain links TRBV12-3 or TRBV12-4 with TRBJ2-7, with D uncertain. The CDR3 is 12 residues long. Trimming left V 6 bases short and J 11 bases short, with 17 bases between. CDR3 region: CASSRHYWAEYF. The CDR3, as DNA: TGTGCCAGCAGCCGCCACTATTGGGCGGAGTACTTC.

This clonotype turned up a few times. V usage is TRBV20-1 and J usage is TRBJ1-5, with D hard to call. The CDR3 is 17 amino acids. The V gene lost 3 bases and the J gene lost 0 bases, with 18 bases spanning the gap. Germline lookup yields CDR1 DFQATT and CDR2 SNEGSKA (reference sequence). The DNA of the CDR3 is TGCAGTGCTAGCATAAAGGGTGGAACTTATAGCAATCAGCCCCAGCATTTT. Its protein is CSASIKGGTYSNQPQHF.

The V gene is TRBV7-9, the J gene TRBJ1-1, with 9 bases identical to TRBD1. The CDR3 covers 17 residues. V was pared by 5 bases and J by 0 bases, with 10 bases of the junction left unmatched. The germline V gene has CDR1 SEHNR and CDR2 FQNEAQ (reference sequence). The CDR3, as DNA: TGTGCCAGCAGCGGGACAGGGAGAGGGTCCATGAACACTGAAGCTTTCTTT. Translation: CASSGTGRGSMNTEAFF.

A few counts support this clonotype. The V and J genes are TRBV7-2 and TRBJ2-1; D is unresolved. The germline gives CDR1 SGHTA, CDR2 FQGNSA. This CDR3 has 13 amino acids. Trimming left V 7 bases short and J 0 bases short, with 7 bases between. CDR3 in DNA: TGTGCCAGCACCCTTACCTCCTACAATGAGCAGTTCTTC. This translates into CASTLTSYNEQFF.

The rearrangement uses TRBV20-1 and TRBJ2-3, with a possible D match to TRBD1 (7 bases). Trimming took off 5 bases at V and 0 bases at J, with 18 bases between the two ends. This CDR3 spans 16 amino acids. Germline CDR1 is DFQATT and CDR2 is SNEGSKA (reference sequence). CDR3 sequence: CSAPVGGGASTDTQYF. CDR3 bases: TGCAGTGCTCCCGTCGGAGGGGGCGCTAGCACAGATACGCAGTATTTT.

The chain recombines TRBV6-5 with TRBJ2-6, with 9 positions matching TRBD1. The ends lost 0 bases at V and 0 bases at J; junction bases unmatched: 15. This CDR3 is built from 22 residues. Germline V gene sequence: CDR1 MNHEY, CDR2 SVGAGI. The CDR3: CASSYSAQTNTGGCSGANVLTF. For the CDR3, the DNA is TGTGCCAGCAGTTACTCGGCTCAGACAAACACAGGGGGCTGCTCTGGGGCCAACGTCCTGACTTTC.

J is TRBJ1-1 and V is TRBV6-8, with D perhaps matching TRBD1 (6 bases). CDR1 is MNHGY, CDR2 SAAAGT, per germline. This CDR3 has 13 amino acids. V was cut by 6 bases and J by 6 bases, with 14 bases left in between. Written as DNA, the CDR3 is TGTGCCAGCAGCCCCCAACAGGGCCCTGAAGCTTTCTTT. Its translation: CASSPQQGPEAFF.

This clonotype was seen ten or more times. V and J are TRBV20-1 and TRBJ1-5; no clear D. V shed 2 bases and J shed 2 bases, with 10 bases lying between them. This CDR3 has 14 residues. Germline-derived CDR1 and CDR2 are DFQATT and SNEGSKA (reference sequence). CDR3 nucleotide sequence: TGCAGTGCTAGAAGGGTTGGGGGCAATCAGCCCCAGCATTTT. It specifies CSARRVGGNQPQHF.

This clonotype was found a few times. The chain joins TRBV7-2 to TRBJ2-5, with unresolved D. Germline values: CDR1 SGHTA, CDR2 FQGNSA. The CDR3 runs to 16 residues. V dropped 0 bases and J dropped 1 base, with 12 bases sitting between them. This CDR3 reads CASSLARLRSQETQYF. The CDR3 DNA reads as TGTGCCAGCAGCTTAGCGCGTTTGCGCAGCCAAGAGACCCAGTACTTC.

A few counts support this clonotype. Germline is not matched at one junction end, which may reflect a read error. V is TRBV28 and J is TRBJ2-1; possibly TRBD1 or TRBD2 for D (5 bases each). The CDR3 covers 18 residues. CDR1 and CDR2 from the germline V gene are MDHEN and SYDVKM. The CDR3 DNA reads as TGTGCCTGCAGTTTCTCGGGACCCGATTTAAGCTCCTACAATGAGCAGTTCTTC. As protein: CACSFSGPDLSSYNEQFF.

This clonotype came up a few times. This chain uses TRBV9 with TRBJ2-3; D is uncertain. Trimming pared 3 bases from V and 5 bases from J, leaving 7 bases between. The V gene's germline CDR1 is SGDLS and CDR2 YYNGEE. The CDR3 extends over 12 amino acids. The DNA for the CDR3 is TGTGCCAGCAGCGCAGGCAAAGATACGCAGTATTTT. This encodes CASSAGKDTQYF.

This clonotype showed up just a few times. The DNA for the CDR3 is TGCGCCAGCAGCATCGGGACTAGCGGGGGGGCCCGTACGCAGTATTTT. This encodes CASSIGTSGGARTQYF. The chain uses TRBV5-1 and TRBJ2-3; 16 positions match TRBD2. Unmatched junction bases numbered 7, after V lost 4 bases and J lost 8 bases. The CDR3 has 16 amino acids. Germline V gene data show CDR1 as SGHRS and CDR2 as YFSETQ.

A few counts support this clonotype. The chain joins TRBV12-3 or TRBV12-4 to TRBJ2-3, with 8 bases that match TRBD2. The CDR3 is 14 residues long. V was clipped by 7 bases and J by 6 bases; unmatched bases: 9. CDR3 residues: CASTAGTRVDTQYF. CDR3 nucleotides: TGTGCCAGCACCGCCGGGACTAGAGTGGATACGCAGTATTTT.

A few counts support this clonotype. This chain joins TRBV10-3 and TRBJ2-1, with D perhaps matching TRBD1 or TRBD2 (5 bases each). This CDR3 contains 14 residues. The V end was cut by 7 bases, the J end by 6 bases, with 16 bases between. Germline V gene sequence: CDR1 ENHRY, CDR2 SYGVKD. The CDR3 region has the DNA TGTGCCATCACCGAGACCGGGACCGTCAATGAGCAGTTCTTC. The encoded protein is CAITETGTVNEQFF.